Below are 7 T cell receptor beta chains sequenced from a single sample in a study of Ad26.COV2.S vaccination and SARS-CoV-2 variants. Sequenced by immunoSEQ multiplex PCR; TCRdb stores in-frame clones only, minus some. The sample lists approximately 360,000 clones, under 90% seen once, with 7.4% in the top ten. Treatment given: around 19 received Ad26.COV2.S at low or high dose, single or two shots; several received placebo; per-sample allocation not given. On day 63 after the first injection, vaccine and placebo recipients gave samples. The starting material was peripheral blood, obtained in a trial of Ad26.COV2.S vaccine versus placebo. The receptors come from a person aged 18 to 65 who received the Ad26.COV2.S COVID-19 vaccine or a placebo.

This sequence joins TRBV30 and TRBJ1-5; TRBD1 is a possible D gene (6 bases). The CDR3 has 15 amino acids. Germline CDR1 GTSNPN, CDR2 SVGIG (reference sequence). Trimming removed 2 bases from V and 2 bases from J, with 13 bases in between. The CDR3 is CAWSTQGLGNQPQHF. The CDR3 nucleotides are TGTGCCTGGAGTACTCAGGGGTTAGGCAATCAGCCCCAGCATTTT.

The chain combines TRBV29-1 with TRBJ2-3; TRBD2 matches at 7 bases. This CDR3 has 13 amino acids. The germline V gene encodes CDR1 SQVTM and CDR2 ANQGSEA. Trimming took 3 bases from V and 6 from J; bases not matched to a gene: 6. CDR3 region: CSVDPRLADTQYF. CDR3 bases: TGCAGCGTTGACCCCCGACTAGCCGATACGCAGTATTTT.

This sequence joins TRBV4-3 and TRBJ1-1; 8 bases are a match to TRBD1. The junction had 7 bases not matched to a gene; V was cut back by 0 bases and J by 1 base. Germline V gene lookup returns CDR1 LGHNA and CDR2 YSLEER. This CDR3 has 17 residues. The CDR3 DNA reads as TGCGCCAGCAGCCAAGAGTCAGGGGGCGCATGGAACACTGAAGCTTTCTTT. It is translated as CASSQESGGAWNTEAFF.

V usage is TRBV12-3 or TRBV12-4 and J usage is TRBJ2-7, with TRBD2 matching 8 bases. Trimming took 6 bases from V and 6 from J; bases not matched to a gene: 4. The length of the CDR3 is 12 residues. The CDR3 loop reads CASRTSAGEQYF. Here the CDR3 DNA reads TGTGCCAGCAGGACTAGCGCCGGCGAGCAGTACTTC.

CDR3 in DNA: TGTGCCAGCAGCCAGGACTGGAACCGCAATGAGCAGTTCTTC. It codes for CASSQDWNRNEQFF. The V call is TRBV4-2, the J call TRBJ2-1, with D possibly matching TRBD2 (5 bases). This CDR3 region has 14 residues. V lost 3 bases to trimming and J lost 6 bases, with 12 bases between them. Germline-derived CDR1 and CDR2 are LGHNA and YNFKEQ.

The chain employs TRBV11-2 and TRBJ2-1, with 8 nucleotides matching TRBD2. After removal of 5 bases from V and 7 bases from J, the junction contained 10 bases not matched to a gene. Germline CDR1 is SGHAT and CDR2 is FQNNGV. The CDR3 is 15 residues long. CDR3 region: CASSPGTRSENEQFF. For the CDR3, the DNA is TGTGCCAGCAGCCCCGGGACTAGAAGTGAGAATGAGCAGTTCTTC.

This chain links TRBV29-1 with TRBJ1-5; D call uncertain. The length of the CDR3 is 12 residues. Trimming pared 7 bases from V and 4 bases from J, leaving 11 bases between. In germline, CDR1 is SQVTM, CDR2 ANQGSEA. CDR3 bases: TGCAGCGCCCGAGACGGTAATCAGCCCCAGCATTTT. It translates to CSARDGNQPQHF. The entire variable domain, with the rest obtained from reference TRBV29-1 and TRBJ1-5, is as follows: SAVISQKPSRDICQRGTSLTIQCQVDSQVTMMFWYRQQPGQSLTLIATANQGSEATYESGFVIDKFPISRPNLTFSTLTVSNMSPEDSSIYLCSARDGNQPQHFGDGTRLSIL.